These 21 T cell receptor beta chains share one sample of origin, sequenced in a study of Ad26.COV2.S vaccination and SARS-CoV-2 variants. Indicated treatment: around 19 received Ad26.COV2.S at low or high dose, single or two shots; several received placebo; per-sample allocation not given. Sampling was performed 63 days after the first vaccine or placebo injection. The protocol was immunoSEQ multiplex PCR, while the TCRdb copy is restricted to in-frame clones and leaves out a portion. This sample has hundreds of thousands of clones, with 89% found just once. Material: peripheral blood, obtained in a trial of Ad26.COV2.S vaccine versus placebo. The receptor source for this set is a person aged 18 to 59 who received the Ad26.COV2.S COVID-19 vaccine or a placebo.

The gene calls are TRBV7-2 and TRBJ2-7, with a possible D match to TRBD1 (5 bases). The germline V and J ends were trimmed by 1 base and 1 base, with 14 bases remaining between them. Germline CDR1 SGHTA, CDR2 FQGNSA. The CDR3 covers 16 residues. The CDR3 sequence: CASSLGATERSYEQYF. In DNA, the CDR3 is TGTGCCAGCAGCTTAGGCGCGACAGAAAGATCCTACGAGCAGTACTTC. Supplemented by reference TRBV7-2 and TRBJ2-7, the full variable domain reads GAGVSQSPSNKVTEKGKDVELRCDPISGHTALYWYRQSLGQGLEFLIYFQGNSAPDKSGLPSDRFSAERTGGSVSTLTIQRTQQEDSAVYLCASSLGATERSYEQYFGPGTRLTVT.

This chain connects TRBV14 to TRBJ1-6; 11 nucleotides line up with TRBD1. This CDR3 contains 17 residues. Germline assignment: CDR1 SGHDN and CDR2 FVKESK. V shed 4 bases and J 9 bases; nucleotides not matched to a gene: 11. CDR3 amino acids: CASSRGTGGIGTSPLHF. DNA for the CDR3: TGTGCCAGCAGCCGCGGGACAGGGGGGATAGGGACTTCACCCCTCCACTTT.

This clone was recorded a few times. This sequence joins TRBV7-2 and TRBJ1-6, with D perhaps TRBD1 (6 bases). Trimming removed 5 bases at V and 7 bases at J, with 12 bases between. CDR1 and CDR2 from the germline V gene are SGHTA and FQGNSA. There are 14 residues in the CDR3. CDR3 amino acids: CASSASGGNSPLHF. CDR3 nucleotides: TGTGCCAGCAGCGCCTCCGGGGGCAATTCACCCCTCCACTTT.

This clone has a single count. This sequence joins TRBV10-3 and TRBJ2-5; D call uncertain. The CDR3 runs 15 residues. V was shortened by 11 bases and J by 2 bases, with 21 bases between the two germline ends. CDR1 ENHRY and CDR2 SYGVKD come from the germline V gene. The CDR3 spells CASPYALARQETQYF. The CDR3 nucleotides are TGTGCCTCCCCTTATGCCCTGGCTAGACAAGAGACCCAGTACTTC.

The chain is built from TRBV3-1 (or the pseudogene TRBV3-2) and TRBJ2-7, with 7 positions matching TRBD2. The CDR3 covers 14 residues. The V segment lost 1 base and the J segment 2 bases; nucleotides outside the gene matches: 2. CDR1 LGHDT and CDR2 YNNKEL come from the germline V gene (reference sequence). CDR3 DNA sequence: TGTGCCAGCAGCCAAGTAGCGGGCCCCTACGAGCAGTACTTC. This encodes CASSQVAGPYEQYF.

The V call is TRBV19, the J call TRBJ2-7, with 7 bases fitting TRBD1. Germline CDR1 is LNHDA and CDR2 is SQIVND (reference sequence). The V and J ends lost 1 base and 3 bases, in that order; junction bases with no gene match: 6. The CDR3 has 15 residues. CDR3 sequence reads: CASSIAGGPNYEQYF. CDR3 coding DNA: TGTGCCAGTAGTATAGCAGGGGGTCCCAACTACGAGCAGTACTTC.

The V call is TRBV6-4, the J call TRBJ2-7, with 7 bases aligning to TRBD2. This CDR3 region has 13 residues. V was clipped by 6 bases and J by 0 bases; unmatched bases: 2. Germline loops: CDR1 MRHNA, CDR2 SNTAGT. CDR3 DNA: TGTGCCAGCAGCGCGGGGGACTCCTACGAGCAGTACTTC. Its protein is CASSAGDSYEQYF.

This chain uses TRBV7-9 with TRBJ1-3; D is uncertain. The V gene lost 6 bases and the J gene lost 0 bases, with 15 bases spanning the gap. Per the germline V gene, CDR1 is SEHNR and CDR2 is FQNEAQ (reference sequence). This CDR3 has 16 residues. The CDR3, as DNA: TGTGCCAGCAGTCCCCCGGGAGCCGCCTCTGGAAACACCATATATTTT. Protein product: CASSPPGAASGNTIYF.

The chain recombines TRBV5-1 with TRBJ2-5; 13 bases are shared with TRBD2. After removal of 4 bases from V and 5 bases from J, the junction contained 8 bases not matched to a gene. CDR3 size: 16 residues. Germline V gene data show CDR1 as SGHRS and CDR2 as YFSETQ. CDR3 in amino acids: CASSAGTSGTGETQYF. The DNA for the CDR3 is TGCGCCAGCAGCGCGGGGACTAGCGGGACGGGTGAGACCCAGTACTTC.

DNA for the CDR3: TGTGCCAGCTCACCTCCCGGGACTAGCGAATACAATGAGCAGTTCTTC. As protein: CASSPPGTSEYNEQFF. The chain has TRBV18 and TRBJ2-1, with 10 bases aligning to TRBD2. The CDR3 sequence is 16 residues long. The V and J ends lost 3 bases and 4 bases, in that order; junction bases with no gene match: 6. Germline lookup yields CDR1 KGHSH and CDR2 LQKENI.

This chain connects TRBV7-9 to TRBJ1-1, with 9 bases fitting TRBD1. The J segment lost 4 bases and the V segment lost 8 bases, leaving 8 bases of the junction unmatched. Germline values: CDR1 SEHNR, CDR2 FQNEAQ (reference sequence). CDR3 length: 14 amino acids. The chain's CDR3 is CASLGQGEATEAFF. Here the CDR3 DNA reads TGTGCCAGCTTGGGACAGGGAGAAGCCACTGAAGCTTTCTTT.

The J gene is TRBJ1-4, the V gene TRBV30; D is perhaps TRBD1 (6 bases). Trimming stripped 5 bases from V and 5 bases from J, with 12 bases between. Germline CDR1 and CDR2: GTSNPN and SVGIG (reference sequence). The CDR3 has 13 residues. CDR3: CAWAGGANEKLFF. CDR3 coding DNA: TGTGCCTGGGCTGGGGGGGCGAATGAAAAACTGTTTTTT.

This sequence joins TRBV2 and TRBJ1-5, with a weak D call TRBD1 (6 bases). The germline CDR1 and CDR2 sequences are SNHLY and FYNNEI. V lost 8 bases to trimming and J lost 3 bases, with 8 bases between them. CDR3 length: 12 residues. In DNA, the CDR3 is TGTGCCAGCCGGGACAACAATCAGCCCCAGCATTTT. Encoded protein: CASRDNNQPQHF.

The CDR3 coding sequence is TGTGCCAGCAGCTCCAACAAACTGGACCGAATAAACTATGGCTACACCTTC. Translation: CASSSNKLDRINYGYTF. The J gene is TRBJ1-2, the V gene TRBV5-6, with no clear D. The ends were cut back, 3 bases at V and 2 bases at J, with 20 bases in the middle. The CDR3 is made up of 17 amino acids. From germline, CDR1 is SGHDT and CDR2 YYEEEE.

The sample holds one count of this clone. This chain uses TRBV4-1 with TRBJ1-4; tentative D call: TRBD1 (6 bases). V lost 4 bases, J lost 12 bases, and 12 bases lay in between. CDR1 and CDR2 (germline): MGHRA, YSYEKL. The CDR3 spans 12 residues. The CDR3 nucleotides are TGCGCCAGCAGCCCCGGGGGCAGAGAACTGTTTTTT. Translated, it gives CASSPGGRELFF.

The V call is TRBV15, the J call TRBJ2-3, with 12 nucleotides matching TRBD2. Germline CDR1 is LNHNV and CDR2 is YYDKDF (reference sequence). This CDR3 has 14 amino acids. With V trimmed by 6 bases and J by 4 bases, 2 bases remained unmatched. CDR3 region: CATRASGGADTQYF. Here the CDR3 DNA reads TGTGCCACCAGGGCTAGCGGGGGGGCAGATACGCAGTATTTT. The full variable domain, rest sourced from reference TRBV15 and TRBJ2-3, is DAMVIQNPRYQVTQFGKPVTLSCSQTLNHNVMYWYQQKSSQAPKLLFHYYDKDFNNEADTPDNFQSRRPNTSFCFLDIRSPGLGDTAMYLCATRASGGADTQYFGPGTRLTVL.

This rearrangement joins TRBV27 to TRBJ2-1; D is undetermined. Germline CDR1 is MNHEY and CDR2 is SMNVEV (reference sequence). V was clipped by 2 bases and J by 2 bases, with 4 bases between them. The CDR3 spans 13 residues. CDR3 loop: CASSLGTYNEQFF. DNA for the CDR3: TGTGCCAGCAGTTTAGGTACCTACAATGAGCAGTTCTTC.

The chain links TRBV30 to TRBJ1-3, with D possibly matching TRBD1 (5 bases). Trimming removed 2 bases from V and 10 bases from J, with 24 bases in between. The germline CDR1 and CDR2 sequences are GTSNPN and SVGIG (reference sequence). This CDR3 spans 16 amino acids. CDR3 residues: CAWSPNGPYTRGTIYF. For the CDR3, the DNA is TGTGCCTGGAGTCCGAACGGACCGTACACTCGGGGGACCATATATTTT.

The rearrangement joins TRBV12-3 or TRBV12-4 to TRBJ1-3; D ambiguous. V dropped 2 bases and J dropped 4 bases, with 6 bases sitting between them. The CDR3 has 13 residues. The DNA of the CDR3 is TGTGCCAGCAGTTTAAGCAGGGGAAACACCATATATTTT. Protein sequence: CASSLSRGNTIYF.

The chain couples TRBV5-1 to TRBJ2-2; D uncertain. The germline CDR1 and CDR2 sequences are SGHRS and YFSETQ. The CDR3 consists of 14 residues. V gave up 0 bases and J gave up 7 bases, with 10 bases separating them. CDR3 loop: CASSLGVRRGELFF. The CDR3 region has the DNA TGCGCCAGCAGCTTGGGGGTCAGACGCGGGGAGCTGTTTTTT.

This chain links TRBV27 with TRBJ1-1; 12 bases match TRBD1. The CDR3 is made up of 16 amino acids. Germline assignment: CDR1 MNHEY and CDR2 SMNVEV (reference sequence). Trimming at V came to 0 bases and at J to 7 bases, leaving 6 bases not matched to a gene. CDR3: CASSLSPGQGAGEAFF. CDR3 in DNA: TGTGCCAGCAGTTTATCCCCGGGACAGGGGGCGGGTGAAGCTTTCTTT.